Listed below are T cell receptor beta chains from one sample, sequenced in a study of response to subunit inactivated influenza vaccine. TCRdb re-called the RT-PCR reads with MiXCR, one entry per CDR3 protein. The table includes 500,000 to 600,000 distinct CDR3 sequences, 6% to 9% detected once. The sample here was PBMCs from blood, taken less than 30 months after vaccination. The receptor source for this set is a man aged 50 to 69 who received an inactivated influenza vaccine. Both conserved end residues are part of each CDR3. A D gene is named only where the DNA matches it firmly. A clone size is listed for some rows: how often the clone was seen (once, few, many), or a class if it is expanded.

CDR3nt	CDR3aa	d_gene	j_gene	v_gene	abundance
TGCAGTACTAGATCGTTGACTAGCGGGAGTAACAGGGGTGAGCAGTTCTTC	CSTRSLTSGSNRGEQFF	TRBD2	TRBJ2-1	TRBV20-1	-
TGTGCCAGCAAAAATGTAGCGGGAGGGATCAAAACCTACGAGCAGTACTTC	CASKNVAGGIKTYEQYF	TRBD2	TRBJ2-7	TRBV28	few
TGTGCCAGCAGCACAGGGACAGGGGGGTACAATGAGCAGTTCTTC	CASSTGTGGYNEQFF	TRBD1	TRBJ2-1	TRBV5-5	many
TGTGCTTTGGGGGGGGTCGGGGCCAACGTCCTGACTTTC	CALGGVGANVLTF	TRBD2	TRBJ2-6	TRBV30	many
TGCAGTGCAACTCCGGGTCCCGACCTCCATGAGCAGTTCTTC	CSATPGPDLHEQFF	-	TRBJ2-1	TRBV20-1	few
TGTGCCAGCAGGGAGGGGACAGGACGAGGAAACACCATATATTTT	CASREGTGRGNTIYF	TRBD1	TRBJ1-3	TRBV5-5	few
TGTGCCACCTGGGGAAGCTCTGGAAACACCATATATTTT	CATWGSSGNTIYF	-	TRBJ1-3	TRBV6-1	-
TGCGCCAGCAGCTTGGCCGTAGGCAGCAAGGAATCACCCCTCCACTTT	CASSLAVGSKESPLHF	-	TRBJ1-6	TRBV5-1	few
TGCGCCAGCAGTTTGGTCCGGACAGCCAATGAGCAGTACTTC	CASSLVRTANEQYF	-	TRBJ2-7	TRBV5-1	-
TGTGCCACCAGCAGAGACAGCTCCTACGAGCAGTACTTC	CATSRDSSYEQYF	-	TRBJ2-7	TRBV15	few
TGTGCCAGCTCACCACTGGACAGGGACCTGAACACTGAAGCTTTCTTT	CASSPLDRDLNTEAFF	TRBD1	TRBJ1-1	TRBV18	few
TGTGCCAGCAGTTACATCCCCGGTTGGGGGGAGCAGTACTTC	CASSYIPGWGEQYF	-	TRBJ2-7	TRBV6-2/TRBV6-3	many
TGTGCCAGCAGGTTACTAGCGGGAGGGCCAAATGAGCAGTTCTTC	CASRLLAGGPNEQFF	TRBD2	TRBJ2-1	TRBV7-8	-
TGCGCCAGCAGCCAAGAGTTTCCAGCGGGGTACACAGATACGCAGTATTTT	CASSQEFPAGYTDTQYF	TRBD2	TRBJ2-3	TRBV4-3	-
TGCAGCGTTGTAGTCAGGGGACAATTTCTCAGCTACAATGAGCAGTTCTTC	CSVVVRGQFLSYNEQFF	-	TRBJ2-1	TRBV29-1	many